These T cell receptor beta chains were read from a single sample in a study of blood T cell repertoires in COVID-19. Assay used: immunoSEQ multiplex PCR; TCRdb lists only in-frame clones, some missing. The table has under 75,000 clones, about four fifths seen once. The material sequenced was peripheral blood. These TCRs come from a man in his sixties or seventies who had recovered from COVID-19. The conserved cysteine and the conserved F or W are not part of the CDR3 here. Each record gives: V gene, CDR3 length, J gene, CDR3 protein.

v_gene: TRBV5-1
len: 14
j_gene: TRBJ2-7
CDR3aa: ASSLRTGQGANEQY

v_gene: TRBV6-4
len: 12
j_gene: TRBJ2-1
CDR3aa: ASSRDSAYNEQF

v_gene: TRBV7-2
len: 12
j_gene: TRBJ2-7
CDR3aa: ASSSESRTSGTF

v_gene: TRBV29-1
len: 11
j_gene: TRBJ1-2
CDR3aa: SGLTGTGYGYT

v_gene: TRBV14
len: 13
j_gene: TRBJ2-5
CDR3aa: ASSQGAILQETQY

v_gene: TRBV2
len: 12
j_gene: TRBJ1-4
CDR3aa: ASRQGTGYEKLF

v_gene: TRBV2
len: 13
j_gene: TRBJ1-6
CDR3aa: ASSVGEGYNSPLH

v_gene: TRBV29-1
len: 10
j_gene: TRBJ1-1
CDR3aa: SPSEGATEAF

v_gene: TRBV10-3
len: 11
j_gene: TRBJ1-1
CDR3aa: AISATLNTEAF

v_gene: TRBV12-3/TRBV12-4
len: 11
j_gene: TRBJ2-4
CDR3aa: ASSFLGGNIQY

v_gene: TRBV6-2/TRBV6-3
len: 12
j_gene: TRBJ2-7
CDR3aa: ASSYPTGTYEQY

v_gene: TRBV27
len: 14
j_gene: TRBJ2-7
CDR3aa: ASSPGTGRSSYEQY

v_gene: TRBV18
len: 14
j_gene: TRBJ2-3
CDR3aa: ASSRATTKSTDTQY

v_gene: TRBV6-2/TRBV6-3
len: 13
j_gene: TRBJ1-4
CDR3aa: ASSRAGNSGEKLF

v_gene: TRBV4-2
len: 14
j_gene: TRBJ2-3
CDR3aa: ASSQFLAMGADTQY

v_gene: TRBV30
len: 11
j_gene: TRBJ1-1
CDR3aa: AWILFRDTEAF

v_gene: TRBV6-6
len: 11
j_gene: TRBJ1-2
CDR3aa: ASRRQGSDGYT

v_gene: TRBV2
len: 12
j_gene: TRBJ1-4
CDR3aa: ASSENRIGEKLF

v_gene: TRBV7-9
len: 12
j_gene: TRBJ2-1
CDR3aa: ASSDRTGRTEQF

v_gene: TRBV19
len: 13
j_gene: TRBJ2-4
CDR3aa: ASSDRDRRDNIQY

v_gene: TRBV3-1/TRBV3-2
len: 14
j_gene: TRBJ1-5
CDR3aa: ASSQDPTGGNRPQH

v_gene: TRBV3-1/TRBV3-2
len: 10
j_gene: TRBJ2-7
CDR3aa: ASSPGSYEQY

v_gene: TRBV24-1
len: 13
j_gene: TRBJ2-7
CDR3aa: ATSSDRGTYYEQY

v_gene: TRBV6-5
len: 11
j_gene: TRBJ1-5
CDR3aa: ASGDRNNQPQH

v_gene: TRBV28
len: 10
j_gene: TRBJ1-1
CDR3aa: ASSLPEGEAF

v_gene: TRBV29-1
len: 13
j_gene: TRBJ1-3
CDR3aa: SVLSTESSGNTIY

v_gene: TRBV30
len: 12
j_gene: TRBJ2-6
CDR3aa: AWKHDSGANVLT